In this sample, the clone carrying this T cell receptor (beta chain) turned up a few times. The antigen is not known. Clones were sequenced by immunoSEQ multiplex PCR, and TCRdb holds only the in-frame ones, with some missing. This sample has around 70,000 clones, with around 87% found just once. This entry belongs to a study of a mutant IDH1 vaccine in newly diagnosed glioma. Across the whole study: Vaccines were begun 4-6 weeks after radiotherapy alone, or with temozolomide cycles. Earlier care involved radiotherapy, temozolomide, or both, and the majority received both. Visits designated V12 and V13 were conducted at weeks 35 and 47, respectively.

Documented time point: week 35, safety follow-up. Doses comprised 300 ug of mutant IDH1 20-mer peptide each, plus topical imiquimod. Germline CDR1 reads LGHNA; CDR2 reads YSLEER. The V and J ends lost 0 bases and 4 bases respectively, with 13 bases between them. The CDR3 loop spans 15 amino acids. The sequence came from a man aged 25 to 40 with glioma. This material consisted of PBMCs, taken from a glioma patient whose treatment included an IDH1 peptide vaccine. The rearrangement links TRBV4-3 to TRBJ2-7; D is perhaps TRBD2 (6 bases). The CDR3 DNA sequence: TGCGCCAGCAGCCAAGAGGGGCATCGGGGGTACGAGCAGTACTTC. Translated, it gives CASSQEGHRGYEQYF.